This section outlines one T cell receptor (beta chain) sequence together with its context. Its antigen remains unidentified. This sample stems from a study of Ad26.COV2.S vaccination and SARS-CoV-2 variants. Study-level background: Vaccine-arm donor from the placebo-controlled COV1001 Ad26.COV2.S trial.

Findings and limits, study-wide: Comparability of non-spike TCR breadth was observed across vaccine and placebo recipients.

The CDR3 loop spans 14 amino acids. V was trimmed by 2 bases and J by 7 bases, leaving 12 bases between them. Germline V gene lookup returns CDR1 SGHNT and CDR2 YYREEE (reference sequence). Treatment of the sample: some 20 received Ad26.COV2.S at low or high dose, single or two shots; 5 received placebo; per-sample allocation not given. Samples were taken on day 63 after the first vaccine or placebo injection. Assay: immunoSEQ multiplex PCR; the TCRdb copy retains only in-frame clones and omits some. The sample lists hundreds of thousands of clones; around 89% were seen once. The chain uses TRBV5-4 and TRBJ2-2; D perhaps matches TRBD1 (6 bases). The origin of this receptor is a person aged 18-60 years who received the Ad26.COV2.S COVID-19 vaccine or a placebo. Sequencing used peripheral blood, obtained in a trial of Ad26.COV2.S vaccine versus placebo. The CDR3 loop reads CASSFGRGYGELFF. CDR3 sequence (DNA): TGTGCCAGCAGCTTTGGCAGGGGCTACGGGGAGCTGTTTTTT.